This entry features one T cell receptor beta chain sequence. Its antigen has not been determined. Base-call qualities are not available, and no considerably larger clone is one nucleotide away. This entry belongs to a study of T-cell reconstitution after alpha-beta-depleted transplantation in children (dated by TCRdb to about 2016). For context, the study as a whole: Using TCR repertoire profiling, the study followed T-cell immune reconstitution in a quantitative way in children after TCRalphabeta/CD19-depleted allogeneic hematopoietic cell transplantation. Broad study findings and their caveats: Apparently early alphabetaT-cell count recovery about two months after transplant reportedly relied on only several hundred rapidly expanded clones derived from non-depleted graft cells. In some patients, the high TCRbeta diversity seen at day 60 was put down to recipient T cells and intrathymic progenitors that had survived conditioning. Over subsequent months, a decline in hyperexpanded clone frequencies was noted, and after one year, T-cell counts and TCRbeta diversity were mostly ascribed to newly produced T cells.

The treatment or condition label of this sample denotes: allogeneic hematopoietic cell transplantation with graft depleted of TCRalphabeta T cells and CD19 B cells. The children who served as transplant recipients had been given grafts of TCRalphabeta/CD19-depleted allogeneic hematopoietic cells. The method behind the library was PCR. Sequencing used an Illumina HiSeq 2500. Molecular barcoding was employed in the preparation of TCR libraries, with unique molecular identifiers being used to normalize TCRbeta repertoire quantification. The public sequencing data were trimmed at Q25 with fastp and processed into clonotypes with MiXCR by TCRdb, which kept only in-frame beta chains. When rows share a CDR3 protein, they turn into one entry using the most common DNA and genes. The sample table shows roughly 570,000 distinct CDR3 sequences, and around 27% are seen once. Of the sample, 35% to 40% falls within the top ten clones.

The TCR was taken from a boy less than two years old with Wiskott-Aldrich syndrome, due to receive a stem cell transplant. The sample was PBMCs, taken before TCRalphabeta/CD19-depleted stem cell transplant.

The bases are TGCGCCAGCAGCCAAGGGCCACAGGCAAATTCACCCCTCCACTTT. Its protein reads: CASSQGPQANSPLHF. Rearrangement joined TRBV4-1 to TRBJ1-6; TRBD1 might be the D gene, on 5 matching bases. Inclusive of the bounding cysteine and phenylalanine, the CDR3 is 15 residues long. The CDR3 DNA has 45 bases and is translated from base 1. V loses 1 base, J loses 7 bases, and the germline ends lie 11 bases apart. According to the germline V gene, CDR1 reads MGHRA and CDR2 reads YSYEKL.